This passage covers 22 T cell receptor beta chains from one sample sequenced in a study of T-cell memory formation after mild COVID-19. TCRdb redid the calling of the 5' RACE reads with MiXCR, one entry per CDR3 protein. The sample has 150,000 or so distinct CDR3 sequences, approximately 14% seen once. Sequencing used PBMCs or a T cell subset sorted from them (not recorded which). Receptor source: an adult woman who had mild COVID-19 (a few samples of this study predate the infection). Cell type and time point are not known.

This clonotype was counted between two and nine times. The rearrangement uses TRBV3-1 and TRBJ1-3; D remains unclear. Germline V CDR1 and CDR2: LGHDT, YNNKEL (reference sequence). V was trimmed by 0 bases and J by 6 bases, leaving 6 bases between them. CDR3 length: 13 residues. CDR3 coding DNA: TGTGCCAGCAGCCAAGATCGGGCAAACACCATATATTTT. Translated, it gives CASSQDRANTIYF.

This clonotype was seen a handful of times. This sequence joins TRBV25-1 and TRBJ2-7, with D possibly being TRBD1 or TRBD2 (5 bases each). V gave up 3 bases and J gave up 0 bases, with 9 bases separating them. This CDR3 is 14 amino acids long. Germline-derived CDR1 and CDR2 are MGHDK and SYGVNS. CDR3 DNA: TGTGCCAGCAGTGAGTGGGACGGCTCCTACGAGCAGTACTTC. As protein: CASSEWDGSYEQYF.

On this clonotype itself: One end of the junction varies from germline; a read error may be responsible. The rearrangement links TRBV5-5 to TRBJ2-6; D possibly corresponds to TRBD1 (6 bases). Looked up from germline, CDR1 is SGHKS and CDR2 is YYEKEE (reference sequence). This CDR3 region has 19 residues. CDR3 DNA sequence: TGTGCCAGCGGCTTGGGAAGCAAACAGGGAATCTCTGGGGCCAACGTCCTGACTTTC. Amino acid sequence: CASGLGSKQGISGANVLTF.

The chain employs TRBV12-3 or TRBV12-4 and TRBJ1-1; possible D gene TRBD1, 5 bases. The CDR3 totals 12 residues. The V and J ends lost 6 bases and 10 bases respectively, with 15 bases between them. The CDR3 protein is CASSSGGGLAFF. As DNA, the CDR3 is TGTGCCAGCAGCTCCGGCGGGGGTTTAGCTTTCTTT.

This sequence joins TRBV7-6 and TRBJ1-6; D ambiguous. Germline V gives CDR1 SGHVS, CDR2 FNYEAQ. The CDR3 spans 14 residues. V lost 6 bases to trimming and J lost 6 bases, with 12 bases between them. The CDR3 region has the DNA TGTGCCAGCAGTTTTGGACGGATTAATTCACCCCTCCACTTT. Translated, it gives CASSFGRINSPLHF.

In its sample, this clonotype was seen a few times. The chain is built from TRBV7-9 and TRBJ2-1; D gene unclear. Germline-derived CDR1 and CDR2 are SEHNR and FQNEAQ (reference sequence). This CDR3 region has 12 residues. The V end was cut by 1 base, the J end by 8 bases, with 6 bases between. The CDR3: CASSLDGHEQFF. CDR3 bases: TGTGCCAGCAGCTTAGACGGCCATGAGCAGTTCTTC.

CDR3 nucleotide sequence: TGTGCCAGCAGCGAATTTAGCGGGAGCTACGAGCAGTACTTC. Its protein is CASSEFSGSYEQYF. The chain employs TRBV9 and TRBJ2-7, with 9 nucleotides matching TRBD2. The CDR3 is 14 residues long. Germline V CDR1 and CDR2: SGDLS, YYNGEE. V trimming: 3 bases; J trimming: 3 bases; junction bases outside the gene matches: 4.

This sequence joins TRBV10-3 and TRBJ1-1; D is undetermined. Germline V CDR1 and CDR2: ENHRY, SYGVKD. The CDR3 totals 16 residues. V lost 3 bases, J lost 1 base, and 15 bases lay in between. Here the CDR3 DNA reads TGTGCCATCAGTGATCTTGGGTTGGCAGAGAACACTGAAGCTTTCTTT. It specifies CAISDLGLAENTEAFF.

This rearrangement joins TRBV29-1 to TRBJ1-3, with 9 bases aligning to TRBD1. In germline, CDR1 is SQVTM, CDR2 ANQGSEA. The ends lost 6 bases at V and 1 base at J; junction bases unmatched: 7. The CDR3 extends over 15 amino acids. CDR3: CSVRTGVRSGNTIYF. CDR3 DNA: TGCAGCGTGCGGACAGGGGTCAGGTCTGGAAACACCATATATTTT.

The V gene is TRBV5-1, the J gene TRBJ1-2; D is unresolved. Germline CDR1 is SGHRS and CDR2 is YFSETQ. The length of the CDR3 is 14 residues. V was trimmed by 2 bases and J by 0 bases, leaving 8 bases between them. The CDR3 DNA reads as TGCGCCAGCAGCTTCTACGCGACTAACTATGGCTACACCTTC. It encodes CASSFYATNYGYTF.

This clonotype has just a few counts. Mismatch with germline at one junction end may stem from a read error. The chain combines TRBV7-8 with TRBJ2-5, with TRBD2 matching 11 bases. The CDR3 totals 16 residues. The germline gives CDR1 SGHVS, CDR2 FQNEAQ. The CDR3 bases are TGTTCCAGCACCCCCACCCGACTAGCGGGGAGGGAGACCCAGTACTTC. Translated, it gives CSSTPTRLAGRETQYF.

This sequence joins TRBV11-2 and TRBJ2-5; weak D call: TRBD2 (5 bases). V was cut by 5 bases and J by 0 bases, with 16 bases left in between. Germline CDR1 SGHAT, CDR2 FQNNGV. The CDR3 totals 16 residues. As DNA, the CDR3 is TGTGCCAGCAGCCCAAGGACTGGGGTATACCAAGAGACCCAGTACTTC. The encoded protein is CASSPRTGVYQETQYF.

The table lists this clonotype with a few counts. CDR3 nucleotide sequence: TGCGCCAGCAGCCAAGGGGAGGGGTTGAACACTGAAGCTTTCTTT. This encodes CASSQGEGLNTEAFF. The V call is TRBV4-3, the J call TRBJ1-1, with D perhaps TRBD1 (5 bases). This CDR3 spans 15 amino acids. Germline V gene sequence: CDR1 LGHNA, CDR2 YSLEER. V was shortened by 1 base and J by 0 bases, with 9 bases between the two germline ends.

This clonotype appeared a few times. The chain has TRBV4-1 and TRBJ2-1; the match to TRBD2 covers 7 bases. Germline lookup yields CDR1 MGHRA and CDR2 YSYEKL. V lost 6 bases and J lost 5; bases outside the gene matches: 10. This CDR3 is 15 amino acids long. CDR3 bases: TGCGCCAGCAGTCCCCTCGGGGGGATTGACAATGAGCAGTTCTTC. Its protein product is CASSPLGGIDNEQFF.

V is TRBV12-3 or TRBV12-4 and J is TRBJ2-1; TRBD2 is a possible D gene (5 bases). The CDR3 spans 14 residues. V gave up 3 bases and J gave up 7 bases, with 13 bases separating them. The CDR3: CASSFRPSRNEQFF. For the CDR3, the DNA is TGTGCCAGCAGTTTCCGGCCTAGCCGTAATGAGCAGTTCTTC.

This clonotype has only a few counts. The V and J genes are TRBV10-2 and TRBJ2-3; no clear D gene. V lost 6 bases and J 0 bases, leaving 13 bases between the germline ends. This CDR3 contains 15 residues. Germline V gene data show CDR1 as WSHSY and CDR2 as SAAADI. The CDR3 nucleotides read TGCGCCAGCAGGATTCCTACGGCTAGCACAGATACGCAGTATTTT. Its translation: CASRIPTASTDTQYF.

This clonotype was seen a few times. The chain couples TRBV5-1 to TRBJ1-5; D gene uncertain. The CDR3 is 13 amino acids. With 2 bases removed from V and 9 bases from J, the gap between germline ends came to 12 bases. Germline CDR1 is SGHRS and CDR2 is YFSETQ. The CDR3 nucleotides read TGCGCCAGCAGCTTCGAAGGGAACGGGCCCCAGCATTTT. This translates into CASSFEGNGPQHF.

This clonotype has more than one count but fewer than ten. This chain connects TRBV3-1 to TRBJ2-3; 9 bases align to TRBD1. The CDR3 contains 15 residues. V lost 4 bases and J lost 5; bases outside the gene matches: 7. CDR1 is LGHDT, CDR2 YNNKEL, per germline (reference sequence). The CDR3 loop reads CASSPEGTGIDTQYF. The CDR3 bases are TGTGCCAGCAGCCCCGAGGGGACAGGGATAGATACGCAGTATTTT.

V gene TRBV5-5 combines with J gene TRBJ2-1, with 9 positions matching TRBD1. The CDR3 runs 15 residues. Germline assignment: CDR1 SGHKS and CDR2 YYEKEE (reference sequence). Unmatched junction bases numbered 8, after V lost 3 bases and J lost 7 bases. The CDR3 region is CASSSRQGGWNEQFF. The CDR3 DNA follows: TGTGCCAGCAGCTCCAGACAGGGGGGTTGGAATGAGCAGTTCTTC.

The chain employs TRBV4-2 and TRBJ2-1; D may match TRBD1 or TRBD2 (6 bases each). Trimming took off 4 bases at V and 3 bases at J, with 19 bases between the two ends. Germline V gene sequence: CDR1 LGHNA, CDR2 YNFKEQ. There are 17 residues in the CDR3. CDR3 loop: CASSLGLSRGRYNEQFF. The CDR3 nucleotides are TGTGCCAGCAGCCTCGGACTTTCCCGGGGGCGCTACAATGAGCAGTTCTTC.

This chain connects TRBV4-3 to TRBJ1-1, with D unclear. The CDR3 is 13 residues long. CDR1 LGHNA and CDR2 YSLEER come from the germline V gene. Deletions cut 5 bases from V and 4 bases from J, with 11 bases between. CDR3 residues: CASSGVGITEAFF. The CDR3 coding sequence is TGCGCCAGCAGCGGGGTTGGCATCACTGAAGCTTTCTTT.

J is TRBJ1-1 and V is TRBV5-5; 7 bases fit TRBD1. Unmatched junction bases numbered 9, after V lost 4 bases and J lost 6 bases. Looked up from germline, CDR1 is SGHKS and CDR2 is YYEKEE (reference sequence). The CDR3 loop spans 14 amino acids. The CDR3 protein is CASSPQFGTAEAFF. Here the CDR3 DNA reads TGTGCCAGCAGCCCACAATTCGGGACAGCTGAAGCTTTCTTT.